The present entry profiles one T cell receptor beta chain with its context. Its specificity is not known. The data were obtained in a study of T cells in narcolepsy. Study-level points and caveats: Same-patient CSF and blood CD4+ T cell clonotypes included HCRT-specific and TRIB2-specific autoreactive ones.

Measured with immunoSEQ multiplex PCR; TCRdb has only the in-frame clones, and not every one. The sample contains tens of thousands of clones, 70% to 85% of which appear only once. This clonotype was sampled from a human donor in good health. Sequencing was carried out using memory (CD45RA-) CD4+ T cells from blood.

The CDR3 bases are TGTGCCAGCAGTGGATTACGGGGAACCGGGGAGCTGTTTTTT. Its protein product is CASSGLRGTGELFF. The rearrangement uses TRBV2 and TRBJ2-2, with a possible D match to TRBD2 (5 bases). Deletions cut 4 bases from V and 5 bases from J, with 11 bases between. This CDR3 spans 14 amino acids. Germline CDR1 reads SNHLY; CDR2 reads FYNNEI.